This T cell receptor (beta chain) was obtained from a study of chemoradiotherapy in HPV16-positive cancers. The study, taken as a whole, reports: HPV-specific T cells were functionally defined from only a couple of HPV16-positive patients. Candidate HPV-specific clones and E7-related TCR motifs grew in tumor during treatment.

On this clone itself: Its specificity is not known.

The germline gives CDR1 MRHNA, CDR2 SNTAGT. The CDR3 runs 15 residues. V lost 3 bases and J lost 4; bases outside the gene matches: 6. Repertoires were sampled repeatedly during chemoradiotherapy. Measured with immunoSEQ multiplex PCR; TCRdb has only the in-frame clones, and not every one. The top ten clones hold around 3.5% of a sample with approximately 50,000 clones, more than 75% of them seen once. This specimen was blood, taken from a patient who underwent chemoradiotherapy. This chain links TRBV6-4 with TRBJ2-1; 7 bases map to TRBD2. This clonotype was obtained from a human donor with HPV-associated anogenital cancer. CDR3 region: CASSERVAGYNEQFF. For the CDR3, the DNA is TGTGCCAGCAGTGAAAGAGTAGCGGGTTACAATGAGCAGTTCTTC.